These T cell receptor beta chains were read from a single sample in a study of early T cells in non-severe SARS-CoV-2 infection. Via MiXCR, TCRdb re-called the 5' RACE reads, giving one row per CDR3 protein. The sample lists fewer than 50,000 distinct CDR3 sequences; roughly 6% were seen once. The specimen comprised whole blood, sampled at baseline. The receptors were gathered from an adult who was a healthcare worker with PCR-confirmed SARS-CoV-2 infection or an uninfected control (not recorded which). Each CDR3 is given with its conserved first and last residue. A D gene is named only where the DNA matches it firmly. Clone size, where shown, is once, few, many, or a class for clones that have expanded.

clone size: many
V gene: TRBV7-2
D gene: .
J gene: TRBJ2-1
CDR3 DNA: TGTGCCAGCAGGCCTACATTGCGATACAATGAGCAGTTCTTC
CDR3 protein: CASRPTLRYNEQFF

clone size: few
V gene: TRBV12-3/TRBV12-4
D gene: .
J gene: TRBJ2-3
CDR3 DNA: TGTGCCAGCAGTTTATTCATGTCGGACAGTGATCGTCGGGTAGATACGCAGTATTTT
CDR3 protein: CASSLFMSDSDRRVDTQYF

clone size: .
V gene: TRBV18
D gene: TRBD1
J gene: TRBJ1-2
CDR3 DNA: TGTGCCAGCTCACCAACAGGGGTGGCTGGCTACACCTTC
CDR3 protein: CASSPTGVAGYTF

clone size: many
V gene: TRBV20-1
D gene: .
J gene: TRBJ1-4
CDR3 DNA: TGCAGTGTTCCCGGGGGCCTTAATGAAAAACTGTTTTTT
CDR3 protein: CSVPGGLNEKLFF

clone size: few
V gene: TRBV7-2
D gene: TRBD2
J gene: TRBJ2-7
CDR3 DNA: TGTGCCAGCAGCGAAGGGCAACTAGCGGGGGGGCGGTTAGACGAGCAGGACTTC
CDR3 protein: CASSEGQLAGGRLDEQDF

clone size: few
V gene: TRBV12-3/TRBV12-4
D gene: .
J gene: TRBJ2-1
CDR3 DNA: TGTGCCAGCAGAAAAACAGGCCAACCTGAGCAGTTCTTC
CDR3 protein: CASRKTGQPEQFF

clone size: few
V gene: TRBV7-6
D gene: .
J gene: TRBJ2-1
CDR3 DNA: TGTGCCAGCACCCCAGATGGGGGGCCCGGGAATGAGCAGTTCTTC
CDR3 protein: CASTPDGGPGNEQFF

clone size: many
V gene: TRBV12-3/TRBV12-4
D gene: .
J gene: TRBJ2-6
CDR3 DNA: TGTGCCAGCAGTATTCCAGGGTCCGGGGCCAACGTCCTGACTTTC
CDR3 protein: CASSIPGSGANVLTF

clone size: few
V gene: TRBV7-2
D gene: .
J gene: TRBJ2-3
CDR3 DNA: TGTGCCAGCAGTCGTGGGGCAGGGGGCACAGATACGCAGTATTTT
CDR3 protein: CASSRGAGGTDTQYF

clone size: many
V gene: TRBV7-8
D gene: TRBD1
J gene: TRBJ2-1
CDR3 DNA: TGTGCCAGCAGCTACGGGACAGGGACCAGCTCCTACAATGAGCAGTTCTTC
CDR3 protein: CASSYGTGTSSYNEQFF

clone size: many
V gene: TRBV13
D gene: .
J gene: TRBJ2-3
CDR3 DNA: TGTGCCAGCAGCTTAGCGGGAATCCGGGGGAGCACAGATACGCAGTATTTT
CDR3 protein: CASSLAGIRGSTDTQYF

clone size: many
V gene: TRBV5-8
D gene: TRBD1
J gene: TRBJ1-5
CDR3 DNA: TGTGCCAGCAGCACCGGGACAGGGGGCAATCAGCCCCAGCATTTT
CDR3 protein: CASSTGTGGNQPQHF

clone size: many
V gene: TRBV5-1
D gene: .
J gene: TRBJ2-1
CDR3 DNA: TGCGCCAGCAGCGGGGCTCGGGCCAGTATTAACAATGAGCAGTTCTTC
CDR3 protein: CASSGARASINNEQFF

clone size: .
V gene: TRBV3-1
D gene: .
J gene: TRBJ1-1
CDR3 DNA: TGTGCCAGCGGTCCGGCAGGCCAAACTGAAGCTTTCTTT
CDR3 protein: CASGPAGQTEAFF

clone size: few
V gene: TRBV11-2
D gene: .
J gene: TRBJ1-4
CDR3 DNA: TGTGCCAGCAGCTTAAAGCAGGGGCCCGAAAAACTGTTTTTT
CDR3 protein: CASSLKQGPEKLFF

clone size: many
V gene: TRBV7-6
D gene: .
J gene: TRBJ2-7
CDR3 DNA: TGTGCCAGCAGCGAGGGACTTGAGCGCCTCTACGAGCAGTACTTC
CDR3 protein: CASSEGLERLYEQYF

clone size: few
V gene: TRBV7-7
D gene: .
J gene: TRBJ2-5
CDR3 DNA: TGTGCTAGCAGCTTAAGGAGTCAAGAGACCCAGTACTTC
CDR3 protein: CASSLRSQETQYF

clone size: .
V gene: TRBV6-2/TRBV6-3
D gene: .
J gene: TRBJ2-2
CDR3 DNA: TGTGCCAGCAGTTCAAGTCGACTGATCACCGGGGTGCTGTTTTTT
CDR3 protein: CASSSSRLITGVLFF

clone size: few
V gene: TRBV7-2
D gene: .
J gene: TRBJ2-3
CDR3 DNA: TGTGCCAGCAGCTTAAGGGGACCCTTAGTCGCTAGCACAGATACGCAGTATTTT
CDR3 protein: CASSLRGPLVASTDTQYF

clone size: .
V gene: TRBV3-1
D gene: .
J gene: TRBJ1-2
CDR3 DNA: TGTGCCAGCAGCTCTAAGGCAGGGAACTATGGCTACACCTTC
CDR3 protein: CASSSKAGNYGYTF

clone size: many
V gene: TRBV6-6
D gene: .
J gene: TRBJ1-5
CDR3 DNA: TGTGCCCCTGGTCGGGGGTTAGGGCAGCCCCAGCATTTT
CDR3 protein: CAPGRGLGQPQHF

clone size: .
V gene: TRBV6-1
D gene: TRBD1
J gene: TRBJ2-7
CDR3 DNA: TGTGCCAGCAAGTCAGACGAAGGACAGGGTCCCTACTTC
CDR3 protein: CASKSDEGQGPYF

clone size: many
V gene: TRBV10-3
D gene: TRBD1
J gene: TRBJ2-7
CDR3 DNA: TGTGCCATCAGTGAGGGACAGGAGCCCTACGAGCAGTACTTC
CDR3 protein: CAISEGQEPYEQYF

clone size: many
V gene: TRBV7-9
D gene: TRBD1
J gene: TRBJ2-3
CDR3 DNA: TGTGCCAGCAGCTACGGGGACAGGAACACAGATACGCAGTATTTT
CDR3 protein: CASSYGDRNTDTQYF

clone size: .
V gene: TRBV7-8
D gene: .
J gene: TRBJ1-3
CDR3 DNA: TGTGCCAGCAGCTTTAAACGGGGCAGGGACTCAACCTTCTCTGGAAACACCATATATTTT
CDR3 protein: CASSFKRGRDSTFSGNTIYF

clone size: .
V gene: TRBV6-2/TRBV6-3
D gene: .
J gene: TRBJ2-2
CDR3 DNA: TGTGCCAGCAACGTACTGGGGACGGTCACCGGGGAGCTGTTTTTT
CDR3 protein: CASNVLGTVTGELFF

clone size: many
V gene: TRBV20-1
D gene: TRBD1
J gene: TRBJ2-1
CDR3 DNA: TGCAGTGCTGGGACAGGGATAAATGAGCAGTTCTTC
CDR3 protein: CSAGTGINEQFF

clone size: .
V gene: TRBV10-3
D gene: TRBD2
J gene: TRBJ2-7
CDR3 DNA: TGTGCCATCAGAGGGACTAGCGGTCGCTCCTACGAGCAGTACTTC
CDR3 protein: CAIRGTSGRSYEQYF

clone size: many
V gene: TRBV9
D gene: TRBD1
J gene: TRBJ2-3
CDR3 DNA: TGTGCCAGCAGCGTAGGGGACAGGGGGGGCACAGATACGCAGTATTTT
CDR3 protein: CASSVGDRGGTDTQYF

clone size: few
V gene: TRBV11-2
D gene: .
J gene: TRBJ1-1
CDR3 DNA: TGTGCCAGCAGCTTAGCCGAGGGACTTCTCACTGAAGCTTTCTTT
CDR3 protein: CASSLAEGLLTEAFF

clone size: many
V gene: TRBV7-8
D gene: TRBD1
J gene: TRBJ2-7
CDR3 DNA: TGTGCCAGCAGCTTACTTTCGTTGGACAGGGGATACGAGCAGTACTTC
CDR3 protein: CASSLLSLDRGYEQYF

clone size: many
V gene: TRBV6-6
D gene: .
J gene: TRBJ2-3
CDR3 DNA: TGTGCCAGCTTCGGGCCCACAGATACGCAGTATTTT
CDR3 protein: CASFGPTDTQYF

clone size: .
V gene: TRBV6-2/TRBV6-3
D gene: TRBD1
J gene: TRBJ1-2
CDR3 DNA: TGTGCCAGCACCCGGGACAGGGGGGACGGCTACACCTTC
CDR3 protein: CASTRDRGDGYTF

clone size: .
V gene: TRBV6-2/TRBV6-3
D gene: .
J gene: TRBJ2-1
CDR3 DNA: TGTGCCAGCACCAACGGGAATGAGCAGTTCTTC
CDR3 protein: CASTNGNEQFF

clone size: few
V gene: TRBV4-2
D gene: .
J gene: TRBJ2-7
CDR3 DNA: TGTGCCAGCAGCCAAGGGACAGCCTACGGGCAGTACTTC
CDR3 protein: CASSQGTAYGQYF

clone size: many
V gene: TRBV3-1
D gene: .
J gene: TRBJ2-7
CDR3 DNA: TGTGCCAGCAGCCCGACTAGCTACGAGCAGTACTTC
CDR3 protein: CASSPTSYEQYF

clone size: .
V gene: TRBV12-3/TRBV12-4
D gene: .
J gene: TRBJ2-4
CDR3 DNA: TGTGCCAGCATGGAGTGGGGGGTAGCCAAAAACATTCAGTACTTC
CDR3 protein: CASMEWGVAKNIQYF

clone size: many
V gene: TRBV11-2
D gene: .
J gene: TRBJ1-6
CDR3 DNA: TGTGCCAGCAGCCCGGGAGGGACGGGGGATTCACCCCTCCACTTT
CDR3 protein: CASSPGGTGDSPLHF

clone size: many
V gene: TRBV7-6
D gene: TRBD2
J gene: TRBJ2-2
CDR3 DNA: TGTGCCAGCAGCTGGGGGGGCACCGGGGAGCTGTTTTTT
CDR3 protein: CASSWGGTGELFF

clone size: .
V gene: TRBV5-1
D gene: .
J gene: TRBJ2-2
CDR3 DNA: TGCGCCAGCAGCTTGGTACGGGGGCTCCTCACCGGGGAGCTGTTTTTT
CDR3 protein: CASSLVRGLLTGELFF

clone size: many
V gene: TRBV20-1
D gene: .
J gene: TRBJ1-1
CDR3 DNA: TGCAGTGCCCGGGCCCACGGTGAGAACACTGAAGCTTTCTTT
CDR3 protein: CSARAHGENTEAFF

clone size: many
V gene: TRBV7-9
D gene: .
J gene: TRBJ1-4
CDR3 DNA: TGTGCCAGCAGCTTAAAGAATGAAAAACTGTTTTTT
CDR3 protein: CASSLKNEKLFF

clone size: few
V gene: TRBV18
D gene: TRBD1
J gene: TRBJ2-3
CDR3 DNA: TGTGCCAGCTCACCACCGGGACAGGGGGCTGATACGCAGTATTTT
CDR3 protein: CASSPPGQGADTQYF

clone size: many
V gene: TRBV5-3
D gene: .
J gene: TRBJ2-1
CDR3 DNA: TGTGCCAGAAGCTTATTTAGGTCACGATACAATGAGCAGTTCTTC
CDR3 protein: CARSLFRSRYNEQFF

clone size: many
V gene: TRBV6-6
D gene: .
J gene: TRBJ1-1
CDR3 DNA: TGTGCCAGCAGTTACACAGGGTACACTGAAGCTTTCTTT
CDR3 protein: CASSYTGYTEAFF